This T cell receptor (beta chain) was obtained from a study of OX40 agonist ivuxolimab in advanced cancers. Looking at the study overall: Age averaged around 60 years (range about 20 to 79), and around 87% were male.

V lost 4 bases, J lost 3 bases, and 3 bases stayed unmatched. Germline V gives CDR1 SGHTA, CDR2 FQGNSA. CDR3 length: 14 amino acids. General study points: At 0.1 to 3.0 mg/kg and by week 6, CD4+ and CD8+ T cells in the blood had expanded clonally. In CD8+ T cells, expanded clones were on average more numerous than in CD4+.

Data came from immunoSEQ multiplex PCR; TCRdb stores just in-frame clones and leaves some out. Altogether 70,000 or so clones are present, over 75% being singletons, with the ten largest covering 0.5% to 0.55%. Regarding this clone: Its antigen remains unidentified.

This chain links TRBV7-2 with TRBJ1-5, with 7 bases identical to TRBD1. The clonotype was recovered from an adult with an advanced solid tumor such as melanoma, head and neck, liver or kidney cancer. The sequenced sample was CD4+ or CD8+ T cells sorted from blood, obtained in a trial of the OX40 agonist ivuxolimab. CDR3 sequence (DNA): TGTGCCAGCAGCTCCAGGGGGAACAATCAGCCCCAGCATTTT. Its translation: CASSSRGNNQPQHF.